The 4 T cell receptor beta chains below all came from one sample that was sequenced in a study of response to subunit inactivated influenza vaccine. TCRdb independently ran MiXCR on the RT-PCR reads; one entry per CDR3 protein. This sample yields about 780,000 distinct CDR3 sequences, of which 15% to 20% are seen a single time; roughly 10% belongs to the top ten. The material was PBMCs from blood, obtained more than 4 days after vaccination. These receptors were obtained from a man aged 45 to 65 who received an inactivated influenza vaccine.

V usage is TRBV6-1 and J usage is TRBJ1-5; D unclear. Germline CDR1 is MNHNS and CDR2 is SASEGT. This CDR3 is built from 13 residues. Trimming removed 6 bases at V and 6 bases at J, with 12 bases between. CDR3 sequence: CASSRYPAQPQHF. The CDR3 nucleotides read TGTGCCAGCAGCCGTTATCCGGCTCAGCCCCAGCATTTT.

Details on this clonotype: A junction end diverges from the germline sequence, so it may reflect a read error. The chain has TRBV29-1 and TRBJ2-5, with TRBD2 as a possible D gene (6 bases). Germline loops: CDR1 SQVTM, CDR2 ANQGSEA. The CDR3 extends over 14 amino acids. For the CDR3, the DNA is TGCAGCGTTGATCGGGACTCCTACCACGAGACCCAGTACTTC. Translating gives CSVDRDSYHETQYF.

The chain combines TRBV20-1 with TRBJ2-1, with 8 positions matching TRBD2. Germline trimming cut 3 bases from V and 7 bases from J; bases unmatched to any gene: 2. This CDR3 has 12 amino acids. In germline, CDR1 is DFQATT, CDR2 SNEGSKA (reference sequence). The CDR3 nucleotides read TGCAGTGCTAGGACTAGCGCGAATGAGCAGTTCTTC. Residues: CSARTSANEQFF.

This clonotype was picked up a small number of times. This chain connects TRBV19 to TRBJ2-2, with a tentative D call TRBD1 (6 bases). This CDR3 has 15 residues. V lost 0 bases and J lost 4, with 9 bases in between. The germline V gene encodes CDR1 LNHDA and CDR2 SQIVND (reference sequence). CDR3 amino acids: CASSIERGTTGELFF. CDR3 nucleotide sequence: TGTGCCAGTAGTATAGAAAGGGGGACCACCGGGGAGCTGTTTTTT. The variable domain in full, with the rest retrieved from reference TRBV19 and TRBJ2-2, is DGGITQSPKYLFRKEGQNVTLSCEQNLNHDAMYWYRQDPGQGLRLIYYSQIVNDFQKGDIAEGYSVSREKKESFPLTVTSAQKNPTAFYLCASSIERGTTGELFFGEGSRLTVL.